The next 16 T cell receptor beta chains were all read from a single sample in a study of regulatory T cells. No antigens are known for them. The PCR used 52 TRBV and 13 TRBJ primers. Method: immunoSEQ multiplex PCR; TCRdb's copy keeps in-frame clones and lacks some. This sample has around 2,500 clones, with approximately 89% found just once. Broader study findings: Regulatory T cells from CD3G-deficient patients were less diverse than autologous conventional CD4+ cells and control regulatory cells.

Sample: CD4+ Tregs sorted from blood. The receptors were gathered from a child under 18 with CD3G deficiency.

The V and J genes are TRBV2 and TRBJ2-1, with 7 bases identical to TRBD1. V was pared by 5 bases and J by 2 bases, with 3 bases of the junction left unmatched. This CDR3 region has 14 residues. The V gene's germline CDR1 is SNHLY and CDR2 FYNNEI. DNA of the CDR3: TGTGCCAGCAGTACGGGACAGACCTACAATGAGCAGTTCTTC. Encoded protein: CASSTGQTYNEQFF. Drawing the rest from reference TRBV2 and TRBJ2-1, the complete variable domain is EPEVTQTPSHQVTQMGQEVILRCVPISNHLYFYWYRQILGQKVEFLVSFYNNEISEKSEIFDDQFSVERPDGSNFTLKIRSTKLEDSAMYFCASSTGQTYNEQFFGPGTRLTVL.

The chain recombines TRBV6-1 with TRBJ2-6; no clear D gene. Germline V lookup: CDR1 MNHNS, CDR2 SASEGT. The CDR3 extends over 15 amino acids. V lost 6 bases and J lost 1, with 10 bases in between. Written as DNA, the CDR3 is TGTGCCAGCAGGCCCTCTCGGTCTGGGGCCAACGTCCTGACTTTC. Translated: CASRPSRSGANVLTF.

The rearrangement links TRBV7-9 to TRBJ2-5; D assignment may be TRBD1 or TRBD2 (5 bases each). Germline values: CDR1 SEHNR, CDR2 FQNEAQ (reference sequence). The CDR3 length is 15 residues. Trimming shortened V by 0 bases and J by 1 base, and 9 bases separated the two germline ends. The CDR3 DNA is TGTGCCAGCAGCTTAGCGGGGGTTGGCCAAGAGACCCAGTACTTC. Translating it yields CASSLAGVGQETQYF. The full variable domain, in which reference TRBV7-9 and TRBJ2-5 provide the parts outside the CDR3, is DTGVSQNPRHKITKRGQNVTFRCDPISEHNRLYWYRQTLGQGPEFLTYFQNEAQLEKSRLLSDRFSAERPKGSFSTLEIQRTEQGDSAMYLCASSLAGVGQETQYFGPGTRLLVL.

This clone has only one observation. The V and J genes are TRBV6-1 and TRBJ2-7; 7 bases are a match to TRBD1. V was pared by 6 bases and J by 2 bases, with 7 bases of the junction left unmatched. Germline V gives CDR1 MNHNS, CDR2 SASEGT. The CDR3 extends over 14 amino acids. CDR3 bases: TGTGCCAGCAGGCGGACAGGCGGGCCCTACGAGCAGTACTTC. Its translation: CASRRTGGPYEQYF.

The chain joins TRBV13 to TRBJ2-1, with D unresolved. Germline lookup yields CDR1 PRHDT and CDR2 FYEKMQ (reference sequence). V lost 2 bases, J lost 1 base, and 9 bases lay in between. The CDR3 has 15 amino acids. This chain's CDR3 is CASSLSIRSYNEQFF. In DNA form, the CDR3 reads TGTGCCAGCAGCTTATCGATTAGATCCTACAATGAGCAGTTCTTC. Using reference TRBV13 and TRBJ2-1 for the parts outside the CDR3, the full variable domain is AAGVIQSPRHLIKEKRETATLKCYPIPRHDTVYWYQQGPGQDPQFLISFYEKMQSDKGSIPDRFSAQQFSDYHSELNMSSLELGDSALYFCASSLSIRSYNEQFFGPGTRLTVL.

The chain links TRBV6-1 to TRBJ1-1; 8 nucleotides align to TRBD1. The ends lost 6 bases at V and 8 bases at J; junction bases unmatched: 2. This CDR3 contains 11 residues. Germline V gives CDR1 MNHNS, CDR2 SASEGT. The CDR3 coding sequence is TGTGCCAGCAGACGGACAGGGGAAGCTTTCTTT. Residues: CASRRTGEAFF.

This chain connects TRBV27 to TRBJ2-1; D is tentatively TRBD1 or TRBD2 (6 bases each). The CDR3 length is 13 residues. Germline CDR1 reads MNHEY; CDR2 reads SMNVEV (reference sequence). V lost 2 bases and J 9 bases, leaving 11 bases between the germline ends. CDR3 sequence (DNA): TGTGCCAGCAGTTTACAACAGGGAGGTGAGCAGTTCTTC. Translating it yields CASSLQQGGEQFF.

This clone was seen once. The CDR3: CASSQGGPATYEQYF. The CDR3 DNA reads TGTGCCAGCAGCCAGGGGGGTCCAGCTACCTACGAGCAGTACTTC. This chain connects TRBV6-1 to TRBJ2-7, with D perhaps matching TRBD1 (7 bases). The CDR3 extends over 15 amino acids. Between the trimmed V and J ends, which lost 6 bases and 2 bases, there was a span of 17 bases. Germline values: CDR1 MNHNS, CDR2 SASEGT.

This chain uses TRBV5-1 with TRBJ2-3, with TRBD2 identical over 10 bases. The CDR3 is 15 residues long. With 0 bases clipped from V and 6 bases from J, the junction kept 4 bases outside the gene matches. Germline CDR1 and CDR2: SGHRS and YFSETQ. For the CDR3, the DNA is TGCGCCAGCAGCTTGGGAGGACTAGCGGCCGATACGCAGTATTTT. Its translation is CASSLGGLAADTQYF.

The CDR3 sequence is CASSPGTGGVYEQYF. The CDR3, as DNA: TGCGCCAGCAGCCCCGGGACAGGGGGCGTCTACGAGCAGTACTTC. The chain recombines TRBV5-1 with TRBJ2-7, with 12 bases matching TRBD1. Unmatched junction bases numbered 5, after V lost 4 bases and J lost 3 bases. Germline assignment: CDR1 SGHRS and CDR2 YFSETQ. The CDR3 is 15 amino acids.

The CDR3 coding sequence is TGTGCCAGCAGTGACCGGGACTCTGTCGGCTACACCTTC. Translated, it gives CASSDRDSVGYTF. The V call is TRBV6-1, the J call TRBJ1-2, with D tentatively TRBD1 (5 bases). V lost 3 bases and J lost 8, with 13 bases in between. Germline V CDR1 and CDR2: MNHNS, SASEGT. The CDR3 is made up of 13 amino acids.

This chain joins TRBV19 and TRBJ2-1; 9 nucleotides agree with TRBD1. The CDR3 is 15 residues long. J lost 3 bases, V lost 5 bases, and 5 bases had no gene match. Germline values: CDR1 LNHDA, CDR2 SQIVND (reference sequence). As DNA, the CDR3 is TGTGCCAGTAGTCCCGGGACAGGGATCTACAATGAGCAGTTCTTC. It translates to CASSPGTGIYNEQFF.

The chain carries TRBV11-1 and TRBJ1-1; a weak D match, TRBD1 (6 bases). Germline CDR1 reads SGHAT; CDR2 reads FQDESV (reference sequence). V dropped 5 bases and J dropped 1 base, with 8 bases sitting between them. The CDR3 consists of 13 residues. The CDR3 DNA sequence: TGTGCCAGCAGCCTGACAGGGAACACTGAAGCTTTCTTT. Amino acids: CASSLTGNTEAFF.

This clone has only one observation. The chain combines TRBV18 with TRBJ2-3, with D perhaps given as TRBD1 or TRBD2 (6 bases each). Germline V gene lookup returns CDR1 KGHSH and CDR2 LQKENI. The CDR3 has 15 residues. Deletions cut 2 bases from V and 0 bases from J, with 9 bases between. The CDR3 sequence is CASSPTGTSTDTQYF. Here the CDR3 DNA reads TGTGCCAGCTCACCAACAGGGACTAGCACAGATACGCAGTATTTT.

This chain uses TRBV28 with TRBJ2-5; the D gene is possibly TRBD1 (5 bases). The J call may be wrong; the DNA end is better matched by TRBJ2-7. This CDR3 spans 13 amino acids. From germline, CDR1 is MDHEN and CDR2 SYDVKM. The CDR3 reads CASSFFQGHEQYF. The CDR3 DNA reads TGTGCCAGCAGTTTCTTCCAGGGTCACGAGCAGTACTTC.

The V call is TRBV7-9, the J call TRBJ1-2, with D hard to call. This CDR3 is built from 16 residues. Trimming took off 5 bases at V and 4 bases at J, with 20 bases between the two ends. Per the germline V gene, CDR1 is SEHNR and CDR2 is FQNEAQ (reference sequence). The DNA for the CDR3 is TGTGCCAGCAGCCGTCTTCGCAGCCCGAAGGGCTATGGCTACACCTTC. Translating it yields CASSRLRSPKGYGYTF.